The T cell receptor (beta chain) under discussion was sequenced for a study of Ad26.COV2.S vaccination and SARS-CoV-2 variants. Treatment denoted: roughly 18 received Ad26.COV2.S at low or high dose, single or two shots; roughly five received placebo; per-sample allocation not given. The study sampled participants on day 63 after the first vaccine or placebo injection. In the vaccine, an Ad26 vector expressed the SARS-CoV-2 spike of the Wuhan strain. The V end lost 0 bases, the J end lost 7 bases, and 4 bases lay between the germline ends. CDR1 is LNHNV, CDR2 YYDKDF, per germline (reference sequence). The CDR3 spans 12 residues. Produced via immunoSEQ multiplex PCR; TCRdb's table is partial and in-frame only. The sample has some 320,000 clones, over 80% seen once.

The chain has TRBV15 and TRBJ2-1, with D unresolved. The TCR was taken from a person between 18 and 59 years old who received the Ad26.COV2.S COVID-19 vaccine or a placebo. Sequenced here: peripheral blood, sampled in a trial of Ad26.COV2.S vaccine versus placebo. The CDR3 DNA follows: TGTGCCACCAGCAGAGATAGGAATGAGCAGTTCTTC. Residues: CATSRDRNEQFF.